This note documents a single T cell receptor beta chain sequence. Its antigen remains unknown. Germline V gene sequence: CDR1 SGHRS, CDR2 YFSETQ. This CDR3 comprises 16 residues. The J segment lost 5 bases and the V segment lost 1 base, leaving 6 bases of the junction unmatched. The sample comes from a study of identical twins. Regarding the study as a whole: Alpha sequences out of frame and shared by twins had excess low generation probability. It was cross-sectional statistical analysis, not following the same donors, that the conclusions relied on.

Via MiXCR, TCRdb re-called the 5' RACE reads, giving one row per CDR3 protein. The sample yields 350,000 to 500,000 distinct CDR3 sequences, roughly 18% seen once. This TCR was sampled from a man in his fifties in good health. The chain joins TRBV5-1 to TRBJ2-1, with TRBD2 matching over 10 bases. The sample was naive T cells sorted from blood. CDR3 sequence reads: CASSLLVAGGNNEQFF. CDR3 nucleotide sequence: TGCGCCAGCAGCTTGTTGGTAGCGGGGGGAAACAATGAGCAGTTCTTC.